The 24 T cell receptor beta chains presented below share a single source sample, sequenced in a study of Graves' ophthalmopathy and Graves' hyperthyroidism. Amplifying from RNA transcripts, the study obtained TCR beta CDR3 regions. HTBI primers served in a first-round RT-PCR, which a second-round multiplex PCR followed. TCRdb reanalysed the multiplex PCR reads using MiXCR and keeps one entry per CDR3 protein. This table holds about 1.1 million distinct CDR3 sequences, less than 45% found once. Sequenced sample: peripheral blood or thyroid tissue (not recorded which). These receptors all stem from an adult man with Graves' hyperthyroidism.

This clonotype was seen a few times. The V gene is TRBV6-6, the J gene TRBJ2-7; D is uncertain. Germline loops: CDR1 MNHNY, CDR2 SVGAGI (reference sequence). The length of the CDR3 is 13 residues. The germline V and J ends were trimmed by 8 bases and 5 bases, with 16 bases remaining between them. The CDR3 DNA reads TGTGCCAGCCAGTCTGATCAGGTCAACGAGCAGTACTTC. This translates into CASQSDQVNEQYF.

The V and J genes are TRBV29-1 and TRBJ1-5, with D maybe TRBD1 (6 bases). This CDR3 has 13 residues. The V end lost 6 bases, the J end lost 11 bases, and 20 bases lay between the germline ends. Germline V gives CDR1 SQVTM, CDR2 ANQGSEA. CDR3: CSVLLGGGETQHF. DNA for the CDR3: TGCAGCGTCCTGCTAGGGGGGGGAGAGACCCAGCATTTT.

The chain is built from TRBV6-6 and TRBJ1-6; the D is unclear. Per germline, CDR1 MNHNY and CDR2 SVGAGI (reference sequence). The V gene lost 6 bases and the J gene lost 4 bases, with 16 bases spanning the gap. This CDR3 is built from 16 residues. The CDR3 is CASSSAPGAYNSPLHF. In DNA, the CDR3 is TGTGCCAGCAGCAGTGCGCCGGGAGCATATAATTCACCCCTCCACTTT.

The table lists this clonotype with a few counts. The rearrangement links TRBV5-1 to TRBJ2-7, with D tentatively TRBD2 (6 bases). Germline V gives CDR1 SGHRS, CDR2 YFSETQ. This CDR3 has 16 amino acids. V lost 1 base and J 0 bases, leaving 14 bases between the germline ends. In DNA form, the CDR3 reads TGCGCCAGCAGCTTGCAACTAGCCTCCTTCTCCTACGAGCAGTACTTC. This translates into CASSLQLASFSYEQYF. Full variable domain (missing parts from reference TRBV5-1 and TRBJ2-7): KAGVTQTPRYLIKTRGQQVTLSCSPISGHRSVSWYQQTPGQGLQFLFEYFSETQRNKGNFPGRFSGRQFSNSRSEMNVSTLELGDSALYLCASSLQLASFSYEQYFGPGTRLTVT.

This chain links TRBV10-3 with TRBJ1-5, with 9 bases that match TRBD1. Unmatched junction bases numbered 12, after V lost 7 bases and J lost 5 bases. Germline values: CDR1 ENHRY, CDR2 SYGVKD. The CDR3 spans 16 residues. CDR3 bases: TGTGCCATCATCGTAGTCCCCGGGACAGGGCATCAGCCCCAGCATTTT. Translation gives CAIIVVPGTGHQPQHF.

This rearrangement joins TRBV28 to TRBJ2-7, with D perhaps TRBD1 or TRBD2 (5 bases each). The CDR3 length is 14 residues. Trimming shortened V by 6 bases and J by 0 bases, and 12 bases separated the two germline ends. Germline CDR1 MDHEN, CDR2 SYDVKM. The CDR3 protein is CASRQRDRSYEQYF. The DNA of the CDR3 is TGTGCCAGCAGACAAAGGGACCGCTCCTACGAGCAGTACTTC.

This clonotype was observed a few times. The gene calls are TRBV9 and TRBJ1-6; 11 bases fit TRBD1. The CDR3 runs 15 residues. The V gene end was trimmed by 4 bases and the J gene end by 9 bases; junction bases not matched to a gene: 6. In germline, CDR1 is SGDLS, CDR2 YYNGEE. As DNA, the CDR3 is TGTGCCAGCAGCCCCGGACAGGGGGCAGGTTCACCCCTCCACTTT. Its translation: CASSPGQGAGSPLHF.

The chain joins TRBV30 to TRBJ2-2; D is uncertain. This CDR3 spans 12 amino acids. V was cut by 0 bases and J by 6 bases, with 5 bases left in between. Germline V lookup: CDR1 GTSNPN, CDR2 SVGIG (reference sequence). CDR3 sequence: CAWSVSAGELFF. In DNA form, the CDR3 reads TGTGCCTGGAGTGTCTCTGCCGGGGAGCTGTTTTTT.

In this sample, this clonotype turned up many times. The chain uses TRBV6-5 and TRBJ1-5, with D possibly being TRBD1 (5 bases). The CDR3 covers 13 residues. CDR1 and CDR2 (germline): MNHEY, SVGAGI. Trimming stripped 5 bases from V and 4 bases from J, with 9 bases between. CDR3 DNA sequence: TGTGCCAGCAGTCGCGGGGGGAATCAGCCCCAGCATTTT. It translates to CASSRGGNQPQHF.

The sample holds many counts of this clonotype. The CDR3 DNA reads TGTGCCAGCAGCGACGATCGCTCTGGAAACACCATATATTTT. This codes for CASSDDRSGNTIYF. The V gene is TRBV25-1, the J gene TRBJ1-3, with D uncertain. Germline V gene lookup returns CDR1 MGHDK and CDR2 SYGVNS. The V end was cut by 6 bases, the J end by 0 bases, with 9 bases between. The CDR3 is made up of 14 amino acids.

This clonotype was counted a few times. At one of its ends the junction is not consistent with the germline gene, which may arise from a read error. V is TRBV10-2 and J is TRBJ1-1, with D possibly TRBD1 on 5 matching bases. The CDR3 runs to 14 residues. Germline V gene data show CDR1 as WSHSY and CDR2 as SAAADI. CDR3 sequence: CASRLDSENTEAFF. For the CDR3, the DNA is TGTGCCAGCAGACTCGACAGTGAAAACACTGAAGCTTTCTTT.

V usage is TRBV7-3 and J usage is TRBJ2-2, with 8 bases matching TRBD1. This CDR3 region has 15 residues. The junction had 9 bases not matched to a gene; V was cut back by 5 bases and J by 7 bases. Germline V gene data show CDR1 as SGHTA and CDR2 as FQGTGA. CDR3 sequence (DNA): TGTGCCAGCAGCAGGAACAGGGGGGAACACGGGGAGCTGTTTTTT. Translated: CASSRNRGEHGELFF.

This sequence joins TRBV5-1 and TRBJ1-2; D remains unclear. CDR1 and CDR2 from the germline V gene are SGHRS and YFSETQ. This CDR3 has 13 amino acids. Trimming left V 4 bases short and J 2 bases short, with 9 bases between. This CDR3 reads CASSPDKNYGYTF. The CDR3 region has the DNA TGCGCCAGCAGCCCAGACAAGAACTATGGCTACACCTTC.

The CDR3 loop is CASSPVGRASSGANVLTF. Written as DNA, the CDR3 is TGTGCCAGCTCGCCAGTGGGCAGGGCGAGCTCTGGGGCCAACGTCCTGACTTTC. J is TRBJ2-6 and V is TRBV5-4; possible D gene TRBD1, 5 bases. The V and J ends lost 7 bases and 0 bases respectively, with 20 bases between them. The CDR3 covers 18 residues. Germline CDR1 and CDR2: SGHNT and YYREEE (reference sequence).

This clonotype showed up just a few times. CDR3 protein: CAWSDRGSPLHF. The CDR3 DNA reads as TGTGCCTGGAGTGATAGGGGCTCACCCCTCCACTTT. V is TRBV30 and J is TRBJ1-6; D perhaps matches TRBD1 (5 bases). The V gene lost 1 base and the J gene lost 10 bases, with 8 bases spanning the gap. Per the germline V gene, CDR1 is GTSNPN and CDR2 is SVGIG (reference sequence). The CDR3 is 12 residues long. Variable domain in full (rest from reference TRBV30 and TRBJ1-6): SQTIHQWPATLVQPVGSPLSLECTVEGTSNPNLYWYRQAAGRGLQLLFYSVGIGQISSEVPQNLSASRPQDRQFILSSKKLLLSDSGFYLCAWSDRGSPLHFGNGTRLTVT.

The chain joins TRBV29-1 to TRBJ2-5, with D tentatively TRBD1 or TRBD2 (5 bases each). Looked up from germline, CDR1 is SQVTM and CDR2 is ANQGSEA. V lost 7 bases to trimming and J lost 2 bases, with 14 bases between them. This CDR3 has 13 residues. Written as DNA, the CDR3 is TGCAGCGCCGTCGAGGGGTTGCAAGAGACCCAGTACTTC. The encoded protein is CSAVEGLQETQYF.

This clonotype occurred a few times. This sequence joins TRBV6-6 and TRBJ2-7, with D uncertain. The ends were cut back, 2 bases at V and 6 bases at J, with 14 bases in the middle. Germline CDR1 is MNHNY and CDR2 is SVGAGI (reference sequence). The CDR3 totals 14 residues. CDR3 in amino acids: CASSYRAGIREQYF. In nucleotides, the CDR3 is TGTGCCAGCAGTTACCGCGCAGGCATTCGCGAGCAGTACTTC.

About this clonotype: Possible read error: a much larger clone is one base away. The chain is built from TRBV5-1 and TRBJ1-5; D gene uncertain. This CDR3 region has 16 residues. CDR1 SGHRS and CDR2 YFSETQ come from the germline V gene. The CDR3 DNA reads TGCGCCAGCCGCTTTGGCGGGGTCGGGAGCAATCAGCCCCAGCATTTT. Translating gives CASRFGGVGSNQPQHF.

As regards this clonotype: Its ends do not fully match the called genes, so a read error is possible. The V and J genes are TRBV20-1 and TRBJ2-2; D perhaps matches TRBD1 (5 bases). The CDR3 loop spans 13 amino acids. Germline loops: CDR1 DFQATT, CDR2 SNEGSKA (reference sequence). The CDR3 region has the DNA TGCAGTGCTAGCGCAGGGAACACCGAGGAGCTGTTTTTT. Its translation is CSASAGNTEELFF.

About this clonotype itself: It may be a read error: a sequence one base away is much more abundant. The conserved phenylalanine or tryptophan normally closing the CDR3 is absent here, so this likely arose from a read error. The V call is TRBV11-2, the J call TRBJ2-7, with 8 bases fitting TRBD1. Germline V gene sequence: CDR1 SGHAT, CDR2 FQNNGV. This CDR3 has 14 amino acids. With V trimmed by 0 bases and J by 7 bases, 5 bases remained unmatched. CDR3 loop: CASSLEVRGREQYL. CDR3 coding DNA: TGTGCCAGCAGCTTAGAGGTCAGGGGGCGTGAGCAGTACCTC.

Of note for this clonotype: Germline and junction disagree at one end, which may indicate a read error. The rearrangement uses TRBV24-1 and TRBJ2-5; tentative D call: TRBD2 (6 bases). There are 15 residues in the CDR3. Looked up from germline, CDR1 is KGHDR and CDR2 is SFDVKD. This CDR3 is CATGDSRGDRETQYF. CDR3 sequence (DNA): TGTGCCACCGGTGATTCCCGCGGGGACCGAGAGACCCAGTACTTC.

The chain carries TRBV7-9 and TRBJ2-6; D is undetermined. The CDR3 loop spans 15 amino acids. CDR1 is SEHNR, CDR2 FQNEAQ, per germline (reference sequence). Trimming took off 6 bases at V and 0 bases at J, with 9 bases between the two ends. The CDR3 reads CASSRLGSGANVLTF. DNA of the CDR3: TGTGCCAGCAGTCGTCTTGGCTCTGGGGCCAACGTCCTGACTTTC. Using reference TRBV7-9 and TRBJ2-6 for the parts outside the CDR3, the full variable domain is DTGVSQNPRHKITKRGQNVTFRCDPISEHNRLYWYRQTLGQGPEFLTYFQNEAQLEKSRLLSDRFSAERPKGSFSTLEIQRTEQGDSAMYLCASSRLGSGANVLTFGAGSRLTVL.

This clonotype was counted only a few times. The V call is TRBV28, the J call TRBJ2-7, with 7 bases matching TRBD1. The CDR3 extends over 13 amino acids. CDR1 is MDHEN, CDR2 SYDVKM, per germline. Unmatched junction bases numbered 4, after V lost 6 bases and J lost 2 bases. This chain's CDR3 is CASRETGPYEQYF. In DNA form, the CDR3 reads TGTGCCAGCAGGGAGACAGGGCCCTACGAGCAGTACTTC.

The V call is TRBV11-3, the J call TRBJ1-1; 10 bases line up with TRBD1. CDR1 SGHNT and CDR2 YENEEA come from the germline V gene. J was trimmed by 14 bases and V by 4 bases; bases with no gene match: 10. The CDR3 runs 13 residues. In nucleotides, the CDR3 is TGTGCCAGCAGCTCTGGACCGGGACAGGGGTACTTCTTT. It yields the protein CASSSGPGQGYFF.